The 20 T cell receptor beta chains below all came from one sample that was sequenced in a study of shared clonotypes between healthy human individuals. The table came from immunoSEQ multiplex PCR; TCRdb's copy has only in-frame clones and leaves some out. The sample yields over 2,000,000 clones, around 93% seen once. The naive CD8 fraction comprised CD45RO-negative cells positively selected for CCR7 and excluded terminally differentiated effector memory CD45RA+ cells. The specimen sequenced was naive CD8+ T cells from PBMCs. These receptors all come from a man between 18 and 35 years old in good health. Some clones in this sample may be carry-over from other donors' samples.

The chain carries TRBV19 and TRBJ1-1; perhaps TRBD1 as D (6 bases). The CDR3 is 12 residues long. V was trimmed by 8 bases and J by 4 bases, leaving 11 bases between them. Germline CDR1 reads LNHDA; CDR2 reads SQIVND (reference sequence). CDR3 nucleotides: TGTGCCAGTCGGAGGGGGTCCACTGAAGCTTTCTTT. Its protein is CASRRGSTEAFF. The whole variable domain, remainder taken from reference TRBV19 and TRBJ1-1, is DGGITQSPKYLFRKEGQNVTLSCEQNLNHDAMYWYRQDPGQGLRLIYYSQIVNDFQKGDIAEGYSVSREKKESFPLTVTSAQKNPTAFYLCASRRGSTEAFFGQGTRLTVV.

This rearrangement joins TRBV28 to TRBJ2-7; D is uncertain. From germline, CDR1 is MDHEN and CDR2 SYDVKM. Trimming took 7 bases from V and 2 from J, leaving 12 bases between them. This CDR3 has 13 residues. The CDR3 nucleotides read TGTGCCAGCAAGAAAAGCAAAGCCTACGAGCAGTACTTC. This translates into CASKKSKAYEQYF. The variable domain in full, with the rest retrieved from reference TRBV28 and TRBJ2-7, is DVKVTQSSRYLVKRTGEKVFLECVQDMDHENMFWYRQDPGLGLRLIYFSYDVKMKEKGDIPEGYSVSREKKERFSLILESASTNQTSMYLCASKKSKAYEQYFGPGTRLTVT.

The V call is TRBV7-2, the J call TRBJ1-1; D gene unclear. The CDR3 loop spans 14 amino acids. Trimming pared 6 bases from V and 1 base from J, leaving 12 bases between. Germline V CDR1 and CDR2: SGHTA, FQGNSA. Written as DNA, the CDR3 is TGTGCCAGCAGGTCGGGGAGATCGAACACTGAAGCTTTCTTT. Its translation: CASRSGRSNTEAFF.

V and J are TRBV4-3 and TRBJ2-7; the D gene is possibly TRBD2 (6 bases). Trimming shortened V by 4 bases and J by 4 bases, and 14 bases separated the two germline ends. Germline lookup yields CDR1 LGHNA and CDR2 YSLEER. The CDR3 contains 14 residues. CDR3 coding DNA: TGCGCCAGCAGCCCTCGGGAGAATAAGTACGAGCAGTACTTC. The encoded protein is CASSPRENKYEQYF.

V gene TRBV4-1 combines with J gene TRBJ2-1; D perhaps matches TRBD1 (5 bases). This CDR3 is 14 amino acids long. The ends were cut back, 1 base at V and 8 bases at J, with 12 bases in the middle. Germline CDR1 and CDR2: MGHRA and YSYEKL. For the CDR3, the DNA is TGCGCCAGCAGCCAAGGAGGCCAGGGTTATGAGCAGTTCTTC. Protein sequence: CASSQGGQGYEQFF.

The V and J genes are TRBV4-3 and TRBJ2-7; possibly TRBD1 for D (5 bases). Germline V gives CDR1 LGHNA, CDR2 YSLEER. V lost 0 bases and J lost 4, with 7 bases in between. CDR3 length equals 13 residues. The CDR3 loop reads CASSQDRQYEQYF. CDR3 in DNA: TGCGCCAGCAGCCAAGATCGACAGTACGAGCAGTACTTC.

This chain connects TRBV7-9 to TRBJ2-5; D is unclear. The CDR3 is made up of 13 amino acids. Trimming removed 5 bases at V and 1 base at J, with 8 bases between. Germline CDR1 SEHNR, CDR2 FQNEAQ (reference sequence). CDR3 nucleotide sequence: TGTGCCAGCAGCCTGTGGGCCCAAGAGACCCAGTACTTC. This sequence encodes CASSLWAQETQYF.

This clone came up a few times. The CDR3 DNA reads as TGTGCCATCAGTGTAGGGGGGTACGAGCAGTACTTC. Translated, it gives CAISVGGYEQYF. This rearrangement joins TRBV10-3 to TRBJ2-7; D may be TRBD1 or TRBD2 (6 bases each). Germline V CDR1 and CDR2: ENHRY, SYGVKD. With 4 bases removed from V and 4 bases from J, the gap between germline ends came to 8 bases. This CDR3 is 12 amino acids long.

The chain couples TRBV30 to TRBJ2-7, with 11 positions matching TRBD2. The CDR3 is 15 residues long. With 4 bases clipped from V and 3 bases from J, the junction kept 8 bases outside the gene matches. Germline V gives CDR1 GTSNPN, CDR2 SVGIG (reference sequence). DNA for the CDR3: TGTGCCTGGATCGGGACTAGCGGATCAGACTACGAGCAGTACTTC. It codes for CAWIGTSGSDYEQYF.

The chain carries TRBV15 and TRBJ1-2; 7 bases are shared with TRBD1. The CDR3 has 14 residues. Germline assignment: CDR1 LNHNV and CDR2 YYDKDF (reference sequence). The trim removed 5 bases at V and 4 bases at J, leaving 7 bases unmatched. Written as DNA, the CDR3 is TGTGCCACCAGCGGAAACAGGGGATTCTATGGCTACACCTTC. Its translation is CATSGNRGFYGYTF.

The gene calls are TRBV21-1 and TRBJ2-1; TRBD2 is taken as the D call from the table, unchecked against the DNA. TRBV21-1 is a pseudogene segment. There are 13 residues in the CDR3. The CDR3 DNA reads TGTGCCAGGACTCCTGGAGCTAGCGATGAGCAGTTCTTC. It codes for CARTPGASDEQFF.

This chain joins TRBV7-6 and TRBJ2-1, with D unclear. The germline gives CDR1 SGHVS, CDR2 FNYEAQ. V was shortened by 1 base and J by 6 bases, with 10 bases between the two germline ends. This CDR3 region has 14 residues. The chain's CDR3 is CASSLGSARNEQFF. The CDR3 coding sequence is TGTGCCAGCAGCTTAGGTTCAGCCCGCAATGAGCAGTTCTTC.

V is TRBV29-1 and J is TRBJ1-5; TRBD1 agrees at 10 bases. The germline V gene encodes CDR1 SQVTM and CDR2 ANQGSEA. V shed 5 bases, J shed 3 bases, and the junction held 4 bases outside the gene matches. The CDR3 contains 14 residues. The CDR3 reads CSVWDRGNNQPQHF. The CDR3 DNA follows: TGCAGCGTTTGGGACAGGGGTAACAATCAGCCCCAGCATTTT.

V and J are TRBV10-1 and TRBJ1-2, with D hard to call. The germline V gene has CDR1 WNHNN and CDR2 SYGVQD (reference sequence). Deletions cut 6 bases from V and 4 bases from J, with 9 bases between. CDR3 length: 12 amino acids. For the CDR3, the DNA is TGCGCCAGCAGCTCAGGCTCCTATGGCTACACCTTC. Translation: CASSSGSYGYTF.

On this clone itself: The same CDR3 arises from other DNA sequences in this sample as well. The rearrangement joins TRBV2 to TRBJ1-1; a weak D match, TRBD1 (6 bases). Germline V lookup: CDR1 SNHLY, CDR2 FYNNEI. V lost 2 bases, J lost 8 bases, and 9 bases lay in between. The CDR3 spans 12 residues. CDR3 nucleotides: TGTGCCAGCAGTGAAAGGGGGGCCGAAGCTTTCTTT. Amino acids: CASSERGAEAFF. The complete variable domain, with remaining parts taken from reference TRBV2 and TRBJ1-1, reads EPEVTQTPSHQVTQMGQEVILRCVPISNHLYFYWYRQILGQKVEFLVSFYNNEISEKSEIFDDQFSVERPDGSNFTLKIRSTKLEDSAMYFCASSERGAEAFFGQGTRLTVV.

This chain joins TRBV10-3 and TRBJ2-7, with 9 bases fitting TRBD1. The CDR3 is 14 residues long. Germline assignment: CDR1 ENHRY and CDR2 SYGVKD. V was clipped by 4 bases and J by 3 bases; unmatched bases: 4. The CDR3 DNA is TGTGCCATCAGTGGCCGGGACAGGGTCTACGAGCAGTACTTC. As protein: CAISGRDRVYEQYF.

With regard to this clone: This sample includes further DNA sequences coding for the same CDR3. This chain connects TRBV29-1 to TRBJ1-2; D possibly corresponds to TRBD1 (6 bases). Trimming left V 4 bases short and J 7 bases short, with 7 bases between. The CDR3 is 10 residues long. Germline CDR1 reads SQVTM; CDR2 reads ANQGSEA. CDR3 bases: TGCAGCGTTGGGGGGCTTGGCTACACCTTC. Translated, it gives CSVGGLGYTF.

The CDR3 here is CASSLVGQYNEKLFF. The CDR3 DNA is TGTGCCAGCAGCTTGGTCGGCCAGTACAATGAAAAACTGTTTTTT. This chain links TRBV5-5 with TRBJ1-4, with no clear D. Germline CDR1 is SGHKS and CDR2 is YYEKEE (reference sequence). V gave up 0 bases and J gave up 5 bases, with 11 bases separating them. CDR3 length: 15 residues.

This chain uses TRBV23-1 with TRBJ2-7; 10 bases agree with TRBD2. TRBV23-1 is labeled an ORF, and its function is uncertain. J lost 2 bases, V lost 2 bases, and 12 bases had no gene match. CDR3 length: 18 amino acids. The CDR3 is CASSQAGTSEDRTYEQYF. The CDR3, as DNA: TGCGCCAGCAGTCAAGCCGGGACTAGCGAAGACCGGACCTACGAGCAGTACTTC.

The chain combines TRBV29-1 with TRBJ1-3; D remains unclear. This CDR3 spans 12 amino acids. Germline lookup yields CDR1 SQVTM and CDR2 ANQGSEA. V dropped 7 bases and J dropped 0 bases, with 7 bases sitting between them. CDR3 nucleotides: TGCAGCGGAAGAACCTCTGGAAACACCATATATTTT. Translation gives CSGRTSGNTIYF.